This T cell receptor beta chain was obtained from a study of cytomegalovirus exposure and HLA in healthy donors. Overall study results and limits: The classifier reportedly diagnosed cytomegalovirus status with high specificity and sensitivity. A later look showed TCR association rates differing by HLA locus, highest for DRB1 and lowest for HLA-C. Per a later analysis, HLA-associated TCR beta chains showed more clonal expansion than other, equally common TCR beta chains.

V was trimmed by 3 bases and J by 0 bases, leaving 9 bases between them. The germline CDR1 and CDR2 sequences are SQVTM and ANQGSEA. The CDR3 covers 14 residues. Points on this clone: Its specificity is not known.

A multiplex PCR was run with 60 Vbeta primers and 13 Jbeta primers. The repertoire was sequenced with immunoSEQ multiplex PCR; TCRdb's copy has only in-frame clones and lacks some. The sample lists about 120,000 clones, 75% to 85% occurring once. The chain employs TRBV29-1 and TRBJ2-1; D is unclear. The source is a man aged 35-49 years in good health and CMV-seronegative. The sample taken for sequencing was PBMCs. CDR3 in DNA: TGCAGCGTTGAGGGTTGGAGCTCCTACAATGAGCAGTTCTTC. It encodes CSVEGWSSYNEQFF.